These 15 T cell receptor beta chains were sequenced from one sample in a study of T cells expressing NK-cell markers. TCRdb re-called the 5' RACE reads and catalogs CDR3 proteins one per entry, DNA excluded. The repertoire table contains approximately 150,000 distinct CDR3 sequences. What was sequenced was blood T cells: a sorted CD56 or NKG2C T cell subset, CD4+ or CD8+ T cells, or bulk PBMC T cells (not recorded which). Receptor source: a man aged 18-30 years in good health.

J is TRBJ2-1 and V is TRBV12-3 or TRBV12-4; lacking DNA, the TRBD2 call made by TCRdb goes unchecked. CDR3 size: 20 residues. CDR3 residues: CASSPLQARLAGVPYNEQFF.

V gene TRBV24-1 combines with J gene TRBJ1-2. Germline CDR1 and CDR2: KGHDR and SFDVKD. This CDR3 has 13 residues. The CDR3 reads CATSDGGPHGYTF.

This chain uses TRBV6-1 with TRBJ1-1; TCRdb returns TRBD1, unconfirmable since there is no DNA. The CDR3 is made up of 14 amino acids. Looked up from germline, CDR1 is MNHNS and CDR2 is SASEGT. CDR3 loop: CASTPAQGGTEAFF.

This chain's CDR3 is CASSLDGAGYTF. The rearrangement links TRBV11-2 to TRBJ1-2; TCRdb outputs TRBD1, but without DNA this stays unchecked. CDR1 and CDR2 (germline): SGHAT, FQNNGV. The CDR3 is 12 amino acids.

The chain is built from TRBV19 and TRBJ2-5; the TRBD1 assignment by TCRdb is unverifiable without DNA. This CDR3 comprises 16 residues. Germline V gene data show CDR1 as LNHDA and CDR2 as SQIVND (reference sequence). Here the CDR3 reads CASSTHRGAVQETQYF.

V gene TRBV12-3 or TRBV12-4 combines with J gene TRBJ2-7; TCRdb reports TRBD2, a call that lacks DNA to check it against. This CDR3 is built from 11 residues. The CDR3 spells CASGPSGQQYF.

The chain links TRBV19 to TRBJ2-1; lacking DNA, the TRBD2 call made by TCRdb goes unchecked. Germline lookup yields CDR1 LNHDA and CDR2 SQIVND (reference sequence). The length of the CDR3 is 14 residues. CDR3 loop: CASSPSGHYNEQFF.

The rearrangement joins TRBV7-7 to TRBJ2-1. There are 13 residues in the CDR3. Germline lookup yields CDR1 SSHAT and CDR2 FNYEAQ (reference sequence). The chain's CDR3 is CASSLIPLNEQFF. The entire variable domain, with the rest obtained from reference TRBV7-7 and TRBJ2-1, is as follows: GAGVSQSPRYKVTKRGQDVTLRCDPISSHATLYWYQQALGQGPEFLTYFNYEAQPDKSGLPSDRFSAERPEGSISTLTIQRTEQRDSAMYRCASSLIPLNEQFFGPGTRLTVL.

J is TRBJ2-1 and V is TRBV29-1; without DNA, the TCRdb call of TRBD1 cannot be checked. CDR1 is SQVTM, CDR2 ANQGSEA, per germline. This CDR3 contains 13 residues. The CDR3 spells CSDRDVNTAQQFF.

The chain has TRBV27 and TRBJ2-2; TCRdb's D call, TRBD1, is unchecked because there is no DNA. The germline V gene encodes CDR1 MNHEY and CDR2 SMNVEV (reference sequence). The CDR3 loop spans 15 amino acids. The CDR3 reads CASSSGQGLAGELFF.

This chain uses TRBV4-1 with TRBJ2-1; TCRdb outputs TRBD1, but without DNA this stays unchecked. CDR1 is MGHRA and CDR2 is YSYEKL in the germline V gene. This CDR3 is built from 16 residues. The CDR3 reads CASSQDWEGAYNEQFF.

The V gene is TRBV6-5, the J gene TRBJ2-7; without DNA, the TCRdb call of TRBD1 cannot be checked. The CDR3 contains 16 residues. Germline V gene data show CDR1 as MNHEY and CDR2 as SVGAGI. CDR3 loop: CASSYGTGGARNEQYF.

This chain connects TRBV7-9 to TRBJ2-7; TCRdb's D call of TRBD2 is untestable without DNA. The length of the CDR3 is 15 residues. CDR1 and CDR2 (germline): SEHNR, FQNEAQ (reference sequence). The CDR3 reads CASSFNAGVRYEQYF.

The rearrangement uses TRBV7-2 and TRBJ2-1. Germline V lookup: CDR1 SGHTA, CDR2 FQGNSA. The CDR3 spans 16 residues. CDR3: CASSLARLGSYNEQFF.

The chain links TRBV29-1 to TRBJ2-3; no DNA is available, so the TRBD2 call from TCRdb remains unchecked. This CDR3 is built from 16 residues. CDR1 and CDR2 from the germline V gene are SQVTM and ANQGSEA. CDR3 loop: CSVDRRDLEGPDTQYF.